The sequence of this TCR beta chain was determined in a study of T cells after yellow fever vaccination. Study overall: SMART-Seq v4 Ultra Low Input handled preparation of low-cell-number fractions.

The length of the CDR3 is 14 residues. CDR1 is MNHNS, CDR2 SASEGT, per germline. The ends lost 9 bases at V and 2 bases at J; junction bases unmatched: 7. In this sample, this clonotype turned up many times. Its target is unknown. TCRdb re-derived calls from the 5' RACE reads in MiXCR, one entry per CDR3 protein. The table records 300,000 to 400,000 distinct CDR3 sequences, 3% to 4.5% of them present only once. General observations from the study: The secondary response was weaker but peaked faster, day 5 versus 15. At approximately 96% for CD4 and 70% to 90% for CD8, most primary-vaccination clones showed up again after the booster. In FACS-sorted repertoires, abundant clonotypes from the bulk population could appear as contaminants.

Here the sequenced sample was PBMCs, taken 5 days after the yellow fever booster vaccination. The chain carries TRBV6-1 and TRBJ2-7, with 10 bases aligning to TRBD1. The clonotype originates from a man between 18 and 29 years old who received the YFV17D yellow fever vaccine. The CDR3 DNA follows: TGTGCCAGTAGAGGGGACAGGGGAACCTACGAGCAGTACTTC. It translates to CASRGDRGTYEQYF.